The table lists the clone carrying this T cell receptor (beta chain) with a count of one. The antigen is undetermined. The data originate from a study of beta chain features in type 1 diabetes. What was sequenced were expressed TCRB transcripts, since all of the isolated RNA had been reverse transcribed. Sequencing was performed with immunoSEQ multiplex PCR; in TCRdb, only in-frame clones are kept and a portion is missing. The data hold roughly 50,000 clones, with roughly 39% observed a single time. Naive, central memory, regulatory and stem cell-like memory cells within the CD4+ compartment were sorted using CD45RO/CCR7/CD25/CD127/CD95/CD27. V lost 3 bases, J lost 2 bases, and 4 bases stayed unmatched. The CDR3 has 15 residues. Germline lookup yields CDR1 MDHEN and CDR2 SYDVKM. Study-level findings and limits: At VDJ recombination sites, type 1 diabetes patients had fewer insertions and more deleted nucleotides. A potential PCR bias toward shorter templates would be equal in patient and control samples. Moderate yet significant TCRB CDR3 shortening was seen in Type 1 diabetes patients in all four CD4+ subsets. Comparison showed that naive, central memory and Treg TCRB repertoires appeared more similar among patients than among healthy donors.

The chain uses TRBV28 and TRBJ2-3; 8 bases match TRBD1. The sequence came from a man aged 25 to 40 with type 1 diabetes. Sequenced sample: Tregs from blood. The CDR3, as DNA: TGTGCCAGCAGTTTCAGGGGGCGCTTCACAGATACGCAGTATTTT. The encoded protein is CASSFRGRFTDTQYF.